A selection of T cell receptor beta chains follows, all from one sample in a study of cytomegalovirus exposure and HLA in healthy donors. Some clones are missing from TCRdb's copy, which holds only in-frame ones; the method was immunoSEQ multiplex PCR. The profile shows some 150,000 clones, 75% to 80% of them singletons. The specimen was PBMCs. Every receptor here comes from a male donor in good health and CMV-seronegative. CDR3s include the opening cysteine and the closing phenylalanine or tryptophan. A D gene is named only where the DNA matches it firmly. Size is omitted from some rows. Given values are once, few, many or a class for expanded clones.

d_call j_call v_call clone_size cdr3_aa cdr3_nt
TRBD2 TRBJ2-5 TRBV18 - CASSPVREETQYF TGTGCCAGCTCACCGGTGCGGGAGGAGACCCAGTACTTC
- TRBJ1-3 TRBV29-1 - CSVTAPSGNTIYF TGCAGCGTTACAGCTCCCTCTGGAAACACCATATATTTT
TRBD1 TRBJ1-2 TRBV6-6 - CASGPGQGAPRYGYTF TGTGCCAGCGGACCGGGACAGGGGGCCCCTCGATATGGCTACACCTTC
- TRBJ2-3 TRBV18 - CASQRGTDTDTQYF TGTGCCAGCCAAAGGGGAACCGACACAGATACGCAGTATTTT
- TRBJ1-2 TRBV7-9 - CSSSGGNYGYTF TGTTCCAGCTCGGGGGGGAACTATGGCTACACCTTC
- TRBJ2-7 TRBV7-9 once CASSLGVGASYEQYF TGTGCCAGCAGCTTAGGGGTGGGGGCGAGCTACGAGCAGTACTTC
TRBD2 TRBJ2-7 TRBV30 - CAWSVGLAGGYEQYF TGTGCCTGGAGTGTCGGACTAGCGGGAGGATACGAGCAGTACTTC
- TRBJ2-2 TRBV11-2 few CASSLSGDGELFF TGTGCCAGCAGCTTATCAGGGGACGGGGAGCTGTTTTTT
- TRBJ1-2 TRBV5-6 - CASTLGRVYGYTF TGTGCCAGCACGCTCGGGAGGGTCTATGGCTACACCTTC
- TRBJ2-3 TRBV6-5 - CASSYGVGADTQYF TGTGCCAGCAGTTACGGGGTAGGGGCAGATACGCAGTATTTT
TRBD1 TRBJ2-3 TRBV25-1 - CASSEYRRTRTGADTQYF TGTGCCAGCAGTGAATATCGGCGCACTAGGACAGGGGCAGATACGCAGTATTTT
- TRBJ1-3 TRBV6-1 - CASTGGISGNTIYF TGTGCCAGCACTGGGGGCATATCTGGAAACACCATATATTTT
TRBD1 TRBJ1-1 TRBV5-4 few CASSPPDRMNTEAFF TGTGCCAGCAGCCCCCCGGACAGGATGAACACTGAAGCTTTCTTT
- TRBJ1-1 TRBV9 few CASSVAGGEAFF TGTGCCAGCAGCGTAGCGGGGGGTGAAGCTTTCTTT
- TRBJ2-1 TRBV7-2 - CASSTRYNEQFF TGTGCCAGCAGCACCCGGTACAATGAGCAGTTCTTC
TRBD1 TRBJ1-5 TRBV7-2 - CASRSPGQGNQPQHF TGTGCCAGCAGATCCCCGGGACAGGGCAATCAGCCCCAGCATTTT
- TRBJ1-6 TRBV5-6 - CASSLRGRGSGSPLHF TGTGCCAGCAGCTTGAGGGGACGGGGGTCGGGTTCACCCCTCCACTTT
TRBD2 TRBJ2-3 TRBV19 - CASRKYSGNTQYF TGTGCCAGTAGGAAGTATAGCGGGAATACGCAGTATTTT
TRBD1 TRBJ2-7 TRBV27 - CASSSDHRGSYEQYF TGTGCCAGCAGTTCCGATCACAGGGGCTCCTACGAGCAGTACTTC
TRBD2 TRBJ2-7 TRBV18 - CASSPQGLAGSSYEQYF TGTGCCAGCTCACCCCAGGGACTAGCGGGGAGCTCCTACGAGCAGTACTTC
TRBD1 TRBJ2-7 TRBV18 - CASSPGQGSYEQYF TGTGCCAGCTCACCTGGACAGGGTTCCTACGAGCAGTACTTC
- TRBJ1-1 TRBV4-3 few CASSQNGPGDAEAFF TGCGCCAGCAGCCAAAACGGTCCGGGGGACGCTGAAGCTTTCTTT
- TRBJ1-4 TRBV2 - CASSPDLGGEKLFF TGTGCCAGCAGTCCGGACCTGGGGGGGGAAAAACTGTTTTTT
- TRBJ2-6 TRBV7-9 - CASSLVRGASGANVLTF TGTGCCAGCAGCTTAGTCAGGGGGGCCTCTGGGGCCAACGTCCTGACTTTC
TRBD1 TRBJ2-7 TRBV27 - CASSLGTGIRSYEQYF TGTGCCAGCAGTTTAGGGACAGGAATTCGCTCCTACGAGCAGTACTTC
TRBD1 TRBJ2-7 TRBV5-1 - CASSGGAGGFGGYYEQYF TGCGCCAGCAGCGGTGGCGCAGGGGGCTTTGGGGGGTACTACGAGCAGTACTTC
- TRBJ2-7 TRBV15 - CATSRGLEGEQYF TGTGCCACCAGCAGAGGACTGGAGGGCGAGCAGTACTTC
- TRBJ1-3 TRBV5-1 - CASSFSGQAFSGNTIYF TGCGCCAGCAGCTTTTCGGGACAAGCTTTCTCTGGAAACACCATATATTTT
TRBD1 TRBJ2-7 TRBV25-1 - CASSDPGTGHHEQYF TGTGCCAGCAGTGACCCCGGGACAGGGCACCACGAGCAGTACTTC
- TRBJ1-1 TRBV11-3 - CASTDMGNTEAFF TGTGCCAGCACCGACATGGGGAACACTGAAGCTTTCTTT